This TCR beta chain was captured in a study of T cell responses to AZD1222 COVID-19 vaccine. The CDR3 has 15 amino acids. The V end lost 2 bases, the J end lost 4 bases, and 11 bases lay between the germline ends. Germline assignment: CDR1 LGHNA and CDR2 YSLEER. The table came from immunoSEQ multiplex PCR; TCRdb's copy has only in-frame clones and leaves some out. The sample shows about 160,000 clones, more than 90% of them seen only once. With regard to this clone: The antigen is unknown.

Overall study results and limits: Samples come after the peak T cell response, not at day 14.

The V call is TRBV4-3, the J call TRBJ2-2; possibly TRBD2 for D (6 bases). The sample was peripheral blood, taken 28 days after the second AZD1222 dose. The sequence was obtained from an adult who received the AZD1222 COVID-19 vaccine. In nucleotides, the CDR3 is TGCGCCAGCAGCCAACTGACTAGGGCCACCGGGGAGCTGTTTTTT. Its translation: CASSQLTRATGELFF.